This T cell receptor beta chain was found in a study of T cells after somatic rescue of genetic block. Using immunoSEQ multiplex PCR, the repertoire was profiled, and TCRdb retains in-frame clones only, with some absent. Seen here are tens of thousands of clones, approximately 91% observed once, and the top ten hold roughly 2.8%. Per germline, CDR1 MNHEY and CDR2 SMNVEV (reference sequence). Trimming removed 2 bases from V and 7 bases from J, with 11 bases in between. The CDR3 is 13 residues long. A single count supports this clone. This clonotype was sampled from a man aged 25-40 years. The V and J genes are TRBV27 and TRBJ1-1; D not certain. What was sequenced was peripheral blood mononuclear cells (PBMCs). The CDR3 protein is CASSLDSRFEAFF. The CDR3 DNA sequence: TGTGCCAGCAGTTTAGACTCGAGATTTGAAGCTTTCTTT.